Sequencing of this T cell receptor beta chain was carried out in a study of T cells in localized non-small cell lung cancer. Between the trimmed V and J ends, which lost 7 bases and 1 base, there was a span of 19 bases. CDR1 is LNHDA, CDR2 SQIVND, per germline (reference sequence). CDR3 length equals 16 residues. Study results and caveats: Paired adjacent lung recovered a median around 52 of the top 100 tumor clones.

Using immunoSEQ multiplex PCR, the repertoire was profiled, and TCRdb retains in-frame clones only, with some absent. The table records tens of thousands of clones, roughly 94% of them present only once. Of note for this clone: Its cognate antigen is unknown.

The sequence came from a woman between 35 and 75 years old with stage I lung adenocarcinoma. The V call is TRBV19, the J call TRBJ1-1; TRBD1 is a possible D gene (5 bases). The material sequenced was peripheral blood, taken before any cancer treatment. The CDR3 sequence: CASTDPRGTQNTEAFF. CDR3 sequence (DNA): TGTGCCAGTACCGACCCTCGGGGGACTCAGAACACTGAAGCTTTCTTT.